Following are 20 T cell receptor beta chains from one sample sequenced in a study of shared clonotypes between healthy human individuals. Profiling relied on immunoSEQ multiplex PCR, and the TCRdb table lists in-frame clones only, not all of them. The sample holds about 480,000 clones; about three quarters are singletons and the top ten take roughly an eighth. Sequencing used PBMCs. The origin of the receptors is a middle-aged woman in good health. Some clones in this sample may be carry-over from other donors' samples.

The CDR3 spells CASSYSRNTEAFF. DNA for the CDR3: TGTGCCAGCAGTTACAGCAGGAACACTGAAGCTTTCTTT. The genes are TRBV27 and TRBJ1-1; D unresolved. The CDR3 totals 13 residues. Germline CDR1 MNHEY, CDR2 SMNVEV (reference sequence). Deletions cut 4 bases from V and 1 base from J, with 7 bases between.

The V and J genes are TRBV6-1 and TRBJ2-7; tentative D call: TRBD1 (5 bases). Germline V lookup: CDR1 MNHNS, CDR2 SASEGT. This CDR3 is built from 15 residues. Trimming took 1 base from V and 7 from J, leaving 17 bases between them. CDR3 in amino acids: CASSEVSLGPGEQYF. The CDR3 DNA is TGTGCCAGCAGTGAAGTCTCCCTGGGGCCCGGGGAGCAGTACTTC.

The V gene is TRBV5-1, the J gene TRBJ1-1; 7 bases line up with TRBD1. CDR1 is SGHRS and CDR2 is YFSETQ in the germline V gene. The CDR3 is made up of 15 amino acids. Germline trimming cut 0 bases from V and 4 bases from J; bases unmatched to any gene: 6. The CDR3 here is CASSLVGRGSTEAFF. CDR3 bases: TGCGCCAGCAGCTTGGTCGGCAGGGGGAGCACTGAAGCTTTCTTT.

V is TRBV10-1 and J is TRBJ2-1; maybe TRBD2 (6 bases). This CDR3 region has 16 residues. Deletions cut 0 bases from V and 7 bases from J, with 16 bases between. Germline CDR1 is WNHNN and CDR2 is SYGVQD (reference sequence). The CDR3 loop reads CASSESRAGFGNEQFF. CDR3 bases: TGCGCCAGCAGTGAGTCCAGGGCGGGGTTTGGGAATGAGCAGTTCTTC.

V usage is TRBV11-3 and J usage is TRBJ2-5, with TRBD1 as a possible D gene (5 bases). CDR1 and CDR2 from the germline V gene are SGHNT and YENEEA. This CDR3 contains 12 residues. Trimming took off 8 bases at V and 3 bases at J, with 10 bases between the two ends. CDR3 bases: TGTGCCAGCTCGGAAGGGGAAGAGACCCAGTACTTC. Amino acids: CASSEGEETQYF. Supplemented by reference TRBV11-3 and TRBJ2-5, the full variable domain reads EAGVVQSPRYKIIEKKQPVAFWCNPISGHNTLYWYLQNLGQGPELLIRYENEEAVDDSQLPKDRFSAERLKGVDSTLKIQPAELGDSAVYLCASSEGEETQYFGPGTRLLVL.

The chain links TRBV5-6 to TRBJ2-7, with 7 bases matching TRBD1. This CDR3 is built from 14 residues. Germline V gives CDR1 SGHDT, CDR2 YYEEEE. J gave up 5 bases and V 4 bases, and 9 bases lay outside the gene matches. CDR3 residues: CASSPRDSPHEQYF. CDR3 nucleotide sequence: TGTGCCAGCAGCCCCCGGGACAGTCCCCACGAGCAGTACTTC.

This clone was recorded at least ten times. The chain has TRBV10-1 and TRBJ1-2; D not certain. Trimming cost V 6 bases and J 4 bases, with 18 bases left between them. The CDR3 is made up of 15 amino acids. Germline CDR1 WNHNN, CDR2 SYGVQD (reference sequence). In DNA, the CDR3 is TGCGCCAGCAGCCCCGGGCCAGCAACCCGCTATGGCTACACCTTC. This gives the protein CASSPGPATRYGYTF.

The chain recombines TRBV18 with TRBJ2-7, with 10 bases that match TRBD1. Germline lookup yields CDR1 KGHSH and CDR2 LQKENI. This CDR3 is built from 13 residues. V lost 4 bases and J lost 6; bases outside the gene matches: 3. The CDR3 reads CASSLDRGSEQYF. The CDR3 DNA is TGTGCCAGCTCACTGGACAGGGGGTCCGAGCAGTACTTC.

The V and J genes are TRBV5-8 and TRBJ2-7; tentatively, D is TRBD2 (5 bases). CDR3 length equals 13 residues. Germline loops: CDR1 SGHTS, CDR2 YDEGEE. The ends were cut back, 4 bases at V and 1 base at J, with 9 bases in the middle. The CDR3 reads CASSPGSSYEQYF. For the CDR3, the DNA is TGTGCCAGCAGCCCGGGGAGTTCCTACGAGCAGTACTTC. Full variable domain (outside the CDR3, taken from reference TRBV5-8 and TRBJ2-7): EAGVTQSPTHLIKTRGQQATLRCSPISGHTSVYWYQQALGLGLQFLLWYDEGEERNRGNFPPRFSGRQFPNYSSELNVNALELEDSALYLCASSPGSSYEQYFGPGTRLTVT.

This chain uses TRBV18 with TRBJ2-7; 8 nucleotides align to TRBD1. The germline V gene has CDR1 KGHSH and CDR2 LQKENI. CDR3 size: 15 residues. With V trimmed by 3 bases and J by 2 bases, 6 bases remained unmatched. The CDR3 spells CASSPRTGLTYEQYF. CDR3 DNA: TGTGCCAGCTCACCCCGGACAGGGCTGACCTACGAGCAGTACTTC. The full variable domain, in which reference TRBV18 and TRBJ2-7 provide the parts outside the CDR3, is NAGVMQNPRHLVRRRGQEARLRCSPMKGHSHVYWYRQLPEEGLKFMVYLQKENIIDESGMPKERFSAEFPKEGPSILRIQQVVRGDSAAYFCASSPRTGLTYEQYFGPGTRLTVT.

The CDR3: CASSLTTDTQYF. CDR3 nucleotide sequence: TGCGCCAGCAGCCTGACCACAGATACGCAGTATTTT. This chain connects TRBV10-1 to TRBJ2-3; D is ambiguous. In germline, CDR1 is WNHNN, CDR2 SYGVQD (reference sequence). The CDR3 totals 12 residues. Deletions cut 6 bases from V and 2 bases from J, with 6 bases between.

V usage is TRBV5-4 and J usage is TRBJ2-3; 15 positions match TRBD2. V shed 4 bases and J 4 bases; nucleotides not matched to a gene: 4. This CDR3 region has 16 residues. CDR1 and CDR2 from the germline V gene are SGHNT and YYREEE (reference sequence). CDR3 DNA sequence: TGTGCCAGCAGCATCGGACTAGCGGGAGGGTCAGATACGCAGTATTTT. This translates into CASSIGLAGGSDTQYF.

The chain has TRBV5-1 and TRBJ1-2, with 8 bases that match TRBD1. Germline V gives CDR1 SGHRS, CDR2 YFSETQ. Germline trimming cut 0 bases from V and 4 bases from J; bases unmatched to any gene: 8. This CDR3 spans 16 amino acids. CDR3 sequence: CASSLGAGGDRYGYTF. The CDR3 nucleotides read TGCGCCAGCAGCTTGGGTGCAGGGGGCGACCGCTATGGCTACACCTTC.

Regarding this clone: The same CDR3 arises from other DNA sequences in this sample as well. This chain uses TRBV4-3 with TRBJ2-1; D possibly corresponds to TRBD1 (5 bases). With 4 bases removed from V and 0 bases from J, the gap between germline ends came to 10 bases. Germline V lookup: CDR1 LGHNA, CDR2 YSLEER. The CDR3 sequence is 15 residues long. CDR3: CASSRADSSYNEQFF. CDR3 DNA sequence: TGCGCCAGCAGCCGCGCAGACAGCTCCTACAATGAGCAGTTCTTC.

This clone was picked up one time. The gene calls are TRBV28 and TRBJ2-7, with a tentative D call TRBD1 (7 bases). CDR1 is MDHEN, CDR2 SYDVKM, per germline. The CDR3 has 14 residues. V was cut by 5 bases and J by 0 bases, with 11 bases left in between. CDR3 DNA sequence: TGTGCCAGCAGTCCAGGGGGAGGCTCCTACGAGCAGTACTTC. It yields the protein CASSPGGGSYEQYF.

This chain joins TRBV10-3 and TRBJ1-3, with a tentative D call TRBD1 (5 bases). CDR1 and CDR2 from the germline V gene are ENHRY and SYGVKD. The V and J ends lost 6 bases and 4 bases respectively, with 10 bases between them. The CDR3 is 13 residues long. CDR3 nucleotide sequence: TGTGCCATCAGGAACAGGCAAGGAAACACCATATATTTT. This sequence encodes CAIRNRQGNTIYF.

This clone has just a few counts. One junction end disagrees with the germline gene, perhaps due to a read error. The chain links TRBV5-1 to TRBJ1-1; the match to TRBD1 covers 7 bases. The germline V gene encodes CDR1 SGHRS and CDR2 YFSETQ. The CDR3 length is 15 residues. Here the CDR3 DNA reads TGCGCCAGCAGCCTGACAGGGATGTCATCCCCTGAGGCTTTCTTT. Translating it yields CASSLTGMSSPEAFF. Based on the CDR3 plus reference TRBV5-1 and TRBJ1-1, the full variable domain is KAGVTQTPRYLIKTRGQQVTLSCSPISGHRSVSWYQQTPGQGLQFLFEYFSETQRNKGNFPGRFSGRQFSNSRSEMNVSTLELGDSALYLCASSLTGMSSPEAFFGQGTRLTVV.

The CDR3 DNA is TGTGCCAGCAGTTTACCGCAGGACGGGGGGACCTACGAGCAGTACTTC. Translated: CASSLPQDGGTYEQYF. This sequence joins TRBV28 and TRBJ2-7; 7 nucleotides agree with TRBD2. The CDR3 runs 16 residues. V was pared by 2 bases and J by 2 bases, with 9 bases of the junction left unmatched. Germline CDR1 reads MDHEN; CDR2 reads SYDVKM. The complete variable domain, with remaining parts taken from reference TRBV28 and TRBJ2-7, reads DVKVTQSSRYLVKRTGEKVFLECVQDMDHENMFWYRQDPGLGLRLIYFSYDVKMKEKGDIPEGYSVSREKKERFSLILESASTNQTSMYLCASSLPQDGGTYEQYFGPGTRLTVT.

The J gene is TRBJ2-5, the V gene TRBV18; tentatively, D is TRBD2 (5 bases). V was shortened by 2 bases and J by 4 bases, with 11 bases between the two germline ends. Per germline, CDR1 KGHSH and CDR2 LQKENI. The length of the CDR3 is 14 residues. CDR3 protein: CASSPSVGVETQYF. CDR3 bases: TGTGCCAGCTCACCATCCGTGGGAGTAGAGACCCAGTACTTC.

V usage is TRBV5-1 and J usage is TRBJ1-1; a weak D match, TRBD1 (6 bases). Trimming stripped 4 bases from V and 5 bases from J, with 21 bases between. The CDR3 extends over 16 amino acids. The germline gives CDR1 SGHRS, CDR2 YFSETQ. In nucleotides, the CDR3 is TGCGCCAGCAGCCAAGGGACACCCGGTAGGGGGACTGAAGCTTTCTTT. Residues: CASSQGTPGRGTEAFF.